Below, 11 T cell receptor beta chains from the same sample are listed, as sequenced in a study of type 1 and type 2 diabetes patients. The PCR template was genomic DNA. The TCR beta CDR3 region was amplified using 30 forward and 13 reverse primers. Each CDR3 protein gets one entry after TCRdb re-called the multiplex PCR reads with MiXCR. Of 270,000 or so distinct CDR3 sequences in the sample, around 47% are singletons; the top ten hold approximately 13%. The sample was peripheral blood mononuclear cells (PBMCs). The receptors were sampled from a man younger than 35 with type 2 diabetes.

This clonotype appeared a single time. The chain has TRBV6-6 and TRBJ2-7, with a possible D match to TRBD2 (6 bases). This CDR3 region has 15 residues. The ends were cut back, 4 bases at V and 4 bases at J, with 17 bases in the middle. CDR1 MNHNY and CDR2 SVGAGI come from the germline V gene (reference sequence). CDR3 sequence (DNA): TGTGCCAGCAGTTCCCCCGCCGAAGGGAGGTACGAGCAGTACTTC. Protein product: CASSSPAEGRYEQYF.

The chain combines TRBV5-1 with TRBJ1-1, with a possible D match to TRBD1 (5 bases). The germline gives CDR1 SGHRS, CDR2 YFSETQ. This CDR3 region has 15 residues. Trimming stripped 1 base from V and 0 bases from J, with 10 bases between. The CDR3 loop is CASSLLQGMNTEAFF. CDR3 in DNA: TGCGCCAGCAGCTTGTTGCAGGGAATGAACACTGAAGCTTTCTTT.

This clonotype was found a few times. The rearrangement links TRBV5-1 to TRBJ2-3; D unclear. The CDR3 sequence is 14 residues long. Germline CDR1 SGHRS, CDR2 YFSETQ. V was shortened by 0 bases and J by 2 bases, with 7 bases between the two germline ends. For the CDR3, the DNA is TGCGCCAGCAGCTTGGAGTCAGACACAGATACGCAGTATTTT. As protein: CASSLESDTDTQYF.

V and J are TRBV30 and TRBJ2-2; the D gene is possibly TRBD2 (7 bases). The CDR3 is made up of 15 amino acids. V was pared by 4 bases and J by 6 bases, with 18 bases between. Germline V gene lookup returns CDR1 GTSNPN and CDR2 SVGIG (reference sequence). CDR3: CAWNFRGAESGELFF. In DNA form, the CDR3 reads TGTGCCTGGAACTTCCGGGGGGCGGAATCCGGGGAGCTGTTTTTT. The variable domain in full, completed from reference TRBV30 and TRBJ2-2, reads SQTIHQWPATLVQPVGSPLSLECTVEGTSNPNLYWYRQAAGRGLQLLFYSVGIGQISSEVPQNLSASRPQDRQFILSSKKLLLSDSGFYLCAWNFRGAESGELFFGEGSRLTVL.

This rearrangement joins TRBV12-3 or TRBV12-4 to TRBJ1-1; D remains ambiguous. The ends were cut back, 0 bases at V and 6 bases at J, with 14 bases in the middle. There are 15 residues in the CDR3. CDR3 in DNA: TGTGCCAGCAGTTTAGCTCGGGGTGGAATGTCTGAAGCTTTCTTT. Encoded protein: CASSLARGGMSEAFF.

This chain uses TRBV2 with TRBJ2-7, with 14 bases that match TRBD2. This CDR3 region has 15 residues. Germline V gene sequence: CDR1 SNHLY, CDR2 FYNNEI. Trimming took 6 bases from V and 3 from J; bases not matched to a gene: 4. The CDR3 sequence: CASRTSGRADYEQYF. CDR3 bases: TGTGCCAGCAGGACTAGCGGGAGGGCTGACTACGAGCAGTACTTC.

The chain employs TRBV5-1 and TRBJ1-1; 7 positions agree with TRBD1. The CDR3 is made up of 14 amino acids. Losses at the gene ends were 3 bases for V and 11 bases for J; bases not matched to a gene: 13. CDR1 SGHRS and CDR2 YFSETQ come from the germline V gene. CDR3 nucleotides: TGCGCCAGCAGCTCGCCAGACAGGGAGGAAGTCGCTTTCTTT. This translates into CASSSPDREEVAFF.

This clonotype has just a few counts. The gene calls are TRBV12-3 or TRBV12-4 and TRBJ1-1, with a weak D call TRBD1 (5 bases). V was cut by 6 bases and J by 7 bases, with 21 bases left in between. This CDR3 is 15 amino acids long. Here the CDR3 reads CASRHHTGRQNEAFF. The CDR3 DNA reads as TGTGCCAGCAGACACCACACGGGACGGCAGAATGAAGCTTTCTTT.

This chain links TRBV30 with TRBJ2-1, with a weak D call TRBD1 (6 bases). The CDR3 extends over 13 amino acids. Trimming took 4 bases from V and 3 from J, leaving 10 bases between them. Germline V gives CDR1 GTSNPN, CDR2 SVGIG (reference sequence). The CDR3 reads CAWTKGVYNEQFF. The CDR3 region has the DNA TGTGCCTGGACAAAGGGGGTCTACAATGAGCAGTTCTTC.

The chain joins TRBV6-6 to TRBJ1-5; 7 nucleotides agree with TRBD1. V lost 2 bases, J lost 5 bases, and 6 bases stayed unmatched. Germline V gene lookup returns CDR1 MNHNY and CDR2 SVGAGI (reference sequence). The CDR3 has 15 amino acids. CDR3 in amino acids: CASSYSRGYDQPQHF. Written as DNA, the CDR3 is TGTGCCAGCAGTTACAGCAGGGGGTACGATCAGCCCCAGCATTTT.

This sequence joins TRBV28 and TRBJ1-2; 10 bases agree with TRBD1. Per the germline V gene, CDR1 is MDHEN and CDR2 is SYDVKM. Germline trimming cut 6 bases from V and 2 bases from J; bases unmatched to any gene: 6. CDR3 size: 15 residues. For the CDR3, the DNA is TGTGCCAGCAGCCCCCGGACAGGGGGAAACTATGGCTACACCTTC. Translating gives CASSPRTGGNYGYTF.